One and the same sample provided the 27 T cell receptor beta chains below, sequenced in a study of metastatic and nonmetastatic thyroid tumors. None of the patients had undergone any treatment ahead of thyroid surgery. TCRdb ran MiXCR on the PCR reads. The table records around 20,000 clones, 20% to 25% of them present only once. Sequenced: blood. These receptors originate from a male donor with papillary thyroid cancer or a benign thyroid nodule (not recorded which). Some clones in this sample may be carry-over from other donors' samples.

This clone was counted between two and nine times. This chain connects TRBV6-5 to TRBJ2-6, with D unclear. Trimming stripped 6 bases from V and 0 bases from J, with 18 bases between. Germline CDR1 reads MNHEY; CDR2 reads SVGAGI. The length of the CDR3 is 18 residues. The DNA for the CDR3 is TGTGCCAGCAGCCGCCAGGCGGTCCGTCGCTCTGGGGCCAACGTCCTGACTTTC. This translates into CASSRQAVRRSGANVLTF.

The sample holds many counts of this clone. The chain couples TRBV6-2 or TRBV6-3 to TRBJ2-7; TRBD1 or TRBD2 may be the D gene (7 bases each). CDR3 length: 17 amino acids. V was shortened by 2 bases and J by 1 base, with 18 bases between the two germline ends. Germline V lookup: CDR1 MNHEY, CDR2 SVGEGT. This CDR3 reads CASSYGGAGQQSYEQYF. The CDR3 bases are TGTGCCAGCAGTTACGGGGGAGCGGGACAGCAGTCCTACGAGCAGTACTTC.

The V and J genes are TRBV10-3 and TRBJ2-1; 12 bases are a match to TRBD2. The germline V gene encodes CDR1 ENHRY and CDR2 SYGVKD. J was trimmed by 9 bases and V by 10 bases; bases with no gene match: 13. The CDR3 is 15 residues long. The DNA for the CDR3 is TGTGCCAGCAGCCGACTAGCGGGAGACTGGGGTGAGCAGTTCTTC. As protein: CASSRLAGDWGEQFF.

The chain combines TRBV10-2 with TRBJ2-1; D is uncertain. Trimming removed 11 bases from V and 0 bases from J, with 14 bases in between. Per germline, CDR1 WSHSY and CDR2 SAAADI. The CDR3 is made up of 14 amino acids. The DNA for the CDR3 is TGCGCCGTTACTGCACCCCCCTCCTACAATGAGCAGTTCTTC. The encoded protein is CAVTAPPSYNEQFF.

About this clone itself: Because the CDR3 is missing its conserved closing phenylalanine or tryptophan, this is likely a read error. The chain uses TRBV2 and TRBJ2-7, with TRBD2 identical over 9 bases. Per germline, CDR1 SNHLY and CDR2 FYNNEI. This CDR3 comprises 16 residues. The junction had 10 bases not matched to a gene; V was cut back by 7 bases and J by 0 bases. Here the CDR3 reads CASTRLADLTSYEQYL. As DNA, the CDR3 is TGTGCCAGCACCCGACTAGCGGACTTGACCTCCTACGAGCAGTACCTC.

This clone is labeled as medium-sized. The chain combines TRBV12-3 or TRBV12-4 with TRBJ2-1, with 7 bases aligning to TRBD1. This CDR3 comprises 13 residues. The V gene end was trimmed by 2 bases and the J gene end by 7 bases; junction bases not matched to a gene: 2. The CDR3 bases are TGTGCCAGCAGTTTAAGGGGGCCTAATGAGCAGTTCTTC. This gives the protein CASSLRGPNEQFF.

This clone was observed many times. This chain links TRBV6-1 with TRBJ2-2; weak D call: TRBD2 (5 bases). This CDR3 comprises 16 residues. Trimming stripped 6 bases from V and 0 bases from J, with 14 bases between. Germline assignment: CDR1 MNHNS and CDR2 SASEGT. CDR3 protein: CASSLAALSNTGELFF. CDR3 DNA sequence: TGTGCCAGCAGCCTAGCAGCCCTTTCGAACACCGGGGAGCTGTTTTTT.

Judged by abundance, this clone is medium-sized. At the DNA level, this CDR3 is encoded by other sequences in the same sample as well. The CDR3 sequence is CASSPGGTITEAFF. In DNA form, the CDR3 reads TGTGCCAGCAGCCCGGGGGGGACCATCACTGAAGCTTTCTTT. J is TRBJ1-1 and V is TRBV28, with D tentatively TRBD1 (5 bases). CDR1 and CDR2 (germline): MDHEN, SYDVKM. V shed 6 bases and J shed 4 bases, with 15 bases lying between them. This CDR3 spans 14 amino acids. Full variable domain (rest looked up from reference TRBV28 and TRBJ1-1): DVKVTQSSRYLVKRTGEKVFLECVQDMDHENMFWYRQDPGLGLRLIYFSYDVKMKEKGDIPEGYSVSREKKERFSLILESASTNQTSMYLCASSPGGTITEAFFGQGTRLTVV.

This clone occurred many times. The CDR3: CAIKGLAGFDEQFF. DNA for the CDR3: TGTGCCATCAAGGGACTAGCGGGATTTGATGAGCAGTTCTTC. The chain employs TRBV10-3 and TRBJ2-1, with 13 bases lining up with TRBD2. The J segment lost 8 bases and the V segment lost 7 bases, leaving 5 bases of the junction unmatched. CDR1 is ENHRY, CDR2 SYGVKD, per germline. The CDR3 extends over 14 amino acids.

In this sample, this clone turned up many times. This chain joins TRBV12-3 or TRBV12-4 and TRBJ2-1, with D perhaps matching TRBD2 (5 bases). The CDR3 is 13 residues long. V lost 8 bases and J 9 bases, leaving 17 bases between the germline ends. DNA of the CDR3: TGTGCCAGCCTCTCCCCGTCGGCGGGTGAGCAGTTCTTC. This gives the protein CASLSPSAGEQFF.

This clone has ten or more counts. The chain combines TRBV28 with TRBJ1-3; no firm D call. V lost 7 bases and J 4 bases, leaving 5 bases between the germline ends. The CDR3 has 11 amino acids. From germline, CDR1 is MDHEN and CDR2 SYDVKM. CDR3 in amino acids: CASTSGNTIYF. The CDR3 nucleotides read TGTGCCAGCACAAGCGGAAACACCATATATTTT.

The table lists this clone with a few counts. V is TRBV28 and J is TRBJ1-6; TRBD1 matches 12 bases. CDR1 and CDR2 from the germline V gene are MDHEN and SYDVKM. The CDR3 runs 16 residues. V was clipped by 7 bases and J by 13 bases; unmatched bases: 14. This CDR3 reads CASTDRTGTGGVPLHF. The CDR3 DNA reads TGTGCCAGCACCGACCGAACCGGGACAGGGGGCGTCCCCCTCCACTTT.

The rearrangement uses TRBV5-1 and TRBJ1-6, with TRBD1 as a possible D gene (6 bases). Germline V gene sequence: CDR1 SGHRS, CDR2 YFSETQ. V gave up 4 bases and J gave up 7 bases, with 18 bases separating them. The CDR3 spans 16 residues. DNA for the CDR3: TGCGCCAGCAGCCTGGCTGGGGGGGCCATCAATTCACCCCTCCACTTT. Its protein is CASSLAGGAINSPLHF.

This clone was seen at least ten times. This rearrangement joins TRBV7-9 to TRBJ1-1; 7 nucleotides line up with TRBD1. Germline trimming cut 5 bases from V and 2 bases from J; bases unmatched to any gene: 8. The CDR3 has 15 residues. Germline V gives CDR1 SEHNR, CDR2 FQNEAQ (reference sequence). CDR3 residues: CASSPRDRLNTEAFF. In nucleotides, the CDR3 is TGTGCCAGCAGCCCCAGGGACAGACTTAACACTGAAGCTTTCTTT. The whole variable domain, filled in from reference TRBV7-9 and TRBJ1-1, reads DTGVSQNPRHKITKRGQNVTFRCDPISEHNRLYWYRQTLGQGPEFLTYFQNEAQLEKSRLLSDRFSAERPKGSFSTLEIQRTEQGDSAMYLCASSPRDRLNTEAFFGQGTRLTVV.

This clone has a count of ten or more. The V gene is TRBV28, the J gene TRBJ2-7, with TRBD1 matching over 10 bases. The germline CDR1 and CDR2 sequences are MDHEN and SYDVKM. V trimming: 4 bases; J trimming: 1 base; junction bases outside the gene matches: 4. This CDR3 has 15 amino acids. The DNA for the CDR3 is TGTGCCAGCAGTTCTGGACAGGGGGTATCCTACGAGCAGTACTTC. Translation: CASSSGQGVSYEQYF.

This clone has only a few counts. This rearrangement joins TRBV6-1 to TRBJ2-7; TRBD2 matches at 14 bases. The V segment lost 6 bases and the J segment 5 bases; nucleotides outside the gene matches: 9. Per germline, CDR1 MNHNS and CDR2 SASEGT. The CDR3 has 16 amino acids. The CDR3 reads CASSRLGLAGAHEQYF. The CDR3 DNA sequence: TGTGCCAGCAGCCGCTTGGGACTAGCGGGAGCCCACGAGCAGTACTTC.

This clone was seen more than once but under ten times. V is TRBV4-1 and J is TRBJ2-7; D ambiguous. Trimming removed 1 base at V and 0 bases at J, with 10 bases between. The CDR3 runs to 15 residues. The germline V gene encodes CDR1 MGHRA and CDR2 YSYEKL. CDR3 nucleotide sequence: TGCGCCAGCAGCCAAGGGGTTAGGAGCTCCTACGAGCAGTACTTC. Amino acids: CASSQGVRSSYEQYF.

The chain joins TRBV11-2 to TRBJ2-3; TRBD2 matches at 12 bases. Trimming removed 5 bases from V and 3 bases from J; junction bases left unmatched: 6. CDR1 and CDR2 from the germline V gene are SGHAT and FQNNGV. The CDR3 is 16 residues long. CDR3 nucleotide sequence: TGTGCCAGCAGCACACTAGCGGGAGGTGAGACAGATACGCAGTATTTT. Its protein product is CASSTLAGGETDTQYF.

This clone was recorded many times. V and J are TRBV24-1 and TRBJ1-1; no reliable D call. There are 11 residues in the CDR3. Looked up from germline, CDR1 is KGHDR and CDR2 is SFDVKD. V was cut by 9 bases and J by 1 base, with 5 bases left in between. The CDR3 loop reads CATSKNTEAFF. DNA of the CDR3: TGTGCCACCTCTAAGAACACTGAAGCTTTCTTT.

The gene calls are TRBV5-1 and TRBJ2-1; D call uncertain. The germline V gene encodes CDR1 SGHRS and CDR2 YFSETQ. Deletions cut 4 bases from V and 0 bases from J, with 17 bases between. The CDR3 has 17 amino acids. DNA of the CDR3: TGCGCCAGCAGCCCCAGCCGTCAGGCCAGCTCCTACAATGAGCAGTTCTTC. Encoded protein: CASSPSRQASSYNEQFF. Drawing the rest from reference TRBV5-1 and TRBJ2-1, the complete variable domain is KAGVTQTPRYLIKTRGQQVTLSCSPISGHRSVSWYQQTPGQGLQFLFEYFSETQRNKGNFPGRFSGRQFSNSRSEMNVSTLELGDSALYLCASSPSRQASSYNEQFFGPGTRLTVL.

In the case of this clone: A much larger clone is a single base away; this may be a read error. This chain connects TRBV20-1 to TRBJ2-3; the match to TRBD1 covers 10 bases. The germline V gene encodes CDR1 DFQATT and CDR2 SNEGSKA (reference sequence). The CDR3 contains 14 residues. V trimming: 6 bases; J trimming: 0 bases; junction bases outside the gene matches: 3. The CDR3 here is CSAGQGGSTDTQYF. The CDR3 DNA follows: TGCAGTGCCGGACAGGGGGGAAGCACAGATACGCAGTATTTT.

With respect to this clone: A much more abundant neighbour one base away suggests this may be a read error. CDR3 nucleotide sequence: TGTGCCAGCAGCTTATTGAGTGGTCAGGCCTACGAGCAGTACTTC. It codes for CASSLLSGQAYEQYF. V and J are TRBV5-5 and TRBJ2-7, with no clear D. Germline CDR1 is SGHKS and CDR2 is YYEKEE (reference sequence). The CDR3 covers 15 residues. Trimming took 2 bases from V and 2 from J, leaving 14 bases between them.

In this sample, this clone turned up a few times. Given a much more abundant clone one base away, this may be a read error. J is TRBJ2-3 and V is TRBV11-1; 13 nucleotides align to TRBD2. The CDR3 length is 16 residues. The germline CDR1 and CDR2 sequences are SGHAT and FQDESV (reference sequence). V lost 5 bases to trimming and J lost 5 bases; unmatched junction nucleotides: 7. CDR3 DNA sequence: TGTGCCAGCAGCCCCGGGACTAGCGGGATTTTAGATACGCAGTATTTT. As protein: CASSPGTSGILDTQYF.

This clone turned up a few times. This rearrangement joins TRBV5-1 to TRBJ1-1, with 7 bases that match TRBD1. Trimming cost V 2 bases and J 1 base; bases outside gene matches: 5. Germline values: CDR1 SGHRS, CDR2 YFSETQ. The CDR3 extends over 15 amino acids. The CDR3 nucleotides are TGCGCCAGCAGCTTACGAGGACAGGAGAACACTGAAGCTTTCTTT. This encodes CASSLRGQENTEAFF.

The rearrangement uses TRBV13 and TRBJ2-3, with D possibly being TRBD1 (5 bases). The CDR3 consists of 14 residues. Germline V lookup: CDR1 PRHDT, CDR2 FYEKMQ (reference sequence). V was cut by 3 bases and J by 0 bases, with 7 bases left in between. Here the CDR3 reads CASSFQGSTDTQYF. CDR3 nucleotides: TGTGCCAGCAGCTTTCAGGGTAGCACAGATACGCAGTATTTT. Full variable domain (outside the CDR3, taken from reference TRBV13 and TRBJ2-3): AAGVIQSPRHLIKEKRETATLKCYPIPRHDTVYWYQQGPGQDPQFLISFYEKMQSDKGSIPDRFSAQQFSDYHSELNMSSLELGDSALYFCASSFQGSTDTQYFGPGTRLTVL.

This clone appeared many times. This rearrangement joins TRBV6-2 or TRBV6-3 to TRBJ2-2; tentatively, D is TRBD1 or TRBD2 (6 bases each). Trimming cost V 0 bases and J 4 bases, with 12 bases left between them. The CDR3 runs 16 residues. Germline-derived CDR1 and CDR2 are MNHEY and SVGEGT. Here the CDR3 DNA reads TGTGCCAGCAGTTACTCAGGAGGGGGAGGCACCGGGGAGCTGTTTTTT. It yields the protein CASSYSGGGGTGELFF.

With regard to this clone: A read error may explain this, as a much larger clone is one base away. This chain connects TRBV10-3 to TRBJ2-7, with unresolved D. Germline V gene data show CDR1 as ENHRY and CDR2 as SYGVKD. This CDR3 is built from 15 residues. CDR3 sequence (DNA): TGTGACATCAGTGGGGTCCGTCCCGAAAGGAGCGAGCAGTACTTC. This gives the protein CDISGVRPERSEQYF.